This TCR beta chain was recovered during a study of cytomegalovirus exposure and HLA in healthy donors. Study background: A preliminary data release comprised 91 million or so unique TCRs obtained from HLA-typed donors. Study observations and caveats: There was a cluster of highly shared sequence variants that was likely a sequencing artifact. A later analysis appeared to link common viral pathogens to several of the most significant clusters. Cytomegalovirus status, reportedly, was diagnosed with high specificity and sensitivity by the classifier.

Amplification used 60 Vbeta primers and 13 Jbeta primers. Clones were read by immunoSEQ multiplex PCR, and TCRdb kept only the in-frame ones, dropping some. This repertoire shows about 94,000 clones, roughly 8.2% found once; its top ten account for approximately 2.5%. To note about this clone: What it recognizes is unknown.

Germline CDR1 and CDR2: SNHLY and FYNNEI. Trimming removed 5 bases from V and 1 base from J, with 8 bases in between. The CDR3 is 14 amino acids. The sequence came from a man aged 45 to 65 in good health and CMV-seronegative. Sequenced material: PBMCs. This chain links TRBV2 with TRBJ1-4, with D tentatively TRBD1 (5 bases). The CDR3 DNA follows: TGTGCCAGCAGTCTGACAGTAACTAATGAAAAACTGTTTTTT. Protein product: CASSLTVTNEKLFF.